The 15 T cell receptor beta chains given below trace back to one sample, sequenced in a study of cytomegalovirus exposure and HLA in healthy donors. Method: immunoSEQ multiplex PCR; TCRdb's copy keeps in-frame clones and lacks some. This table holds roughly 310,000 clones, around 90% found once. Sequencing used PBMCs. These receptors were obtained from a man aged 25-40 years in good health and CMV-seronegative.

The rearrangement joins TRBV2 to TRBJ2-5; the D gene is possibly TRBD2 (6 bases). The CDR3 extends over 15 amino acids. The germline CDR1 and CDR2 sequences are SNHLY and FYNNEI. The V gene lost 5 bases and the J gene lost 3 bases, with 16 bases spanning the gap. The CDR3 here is CASSWKPREKETQYF. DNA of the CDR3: TGTGCCAGCAGTTGGAAGCCCCGGGAGAAAGAGACCCAGTACTTC.

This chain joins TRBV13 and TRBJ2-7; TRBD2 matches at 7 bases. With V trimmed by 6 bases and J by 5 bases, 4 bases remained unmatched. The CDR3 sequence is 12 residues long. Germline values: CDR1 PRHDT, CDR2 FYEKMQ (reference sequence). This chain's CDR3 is CASSRGEDEQYF. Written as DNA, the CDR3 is TGTGCCAGCAGTCGGGGGGAAGACGAGCAGTACTTC. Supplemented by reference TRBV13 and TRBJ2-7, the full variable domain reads AAGVIQSPRHLIKEKRETATLKCYPIPRHDTVYWYQQGPGQDPQFLISFYEKMQSDKGSIPDRFSAQQFSDYHSELNMSSLELGDSALYFCASSRGEDEQYFGPGTRLTVT.

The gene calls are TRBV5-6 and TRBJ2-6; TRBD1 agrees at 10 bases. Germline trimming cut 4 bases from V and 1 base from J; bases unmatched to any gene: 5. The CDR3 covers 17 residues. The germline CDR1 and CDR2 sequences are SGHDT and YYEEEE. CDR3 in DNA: TGTGCCAGCAGCAGGACAGGGGGTATATCTGGGGCCAACGTCCTGACTTTC. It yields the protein CASSRTGGISGANVLTF.

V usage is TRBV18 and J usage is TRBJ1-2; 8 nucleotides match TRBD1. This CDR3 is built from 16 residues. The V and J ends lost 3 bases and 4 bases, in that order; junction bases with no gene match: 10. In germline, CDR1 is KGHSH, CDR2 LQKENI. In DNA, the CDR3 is TGTGCCAGCTCACCGGACAGGGTACGGGCGCTCTATGGCTACACCTTC. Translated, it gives CASSPDRVRALYGYTF.

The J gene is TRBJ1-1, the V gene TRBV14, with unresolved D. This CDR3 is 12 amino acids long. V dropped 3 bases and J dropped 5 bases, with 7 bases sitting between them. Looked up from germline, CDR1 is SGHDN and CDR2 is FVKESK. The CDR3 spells CASSHWRTEAFF. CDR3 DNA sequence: TGTGCCAGCAGCCACTGGAGGACTGAAGCTTTCTTT.

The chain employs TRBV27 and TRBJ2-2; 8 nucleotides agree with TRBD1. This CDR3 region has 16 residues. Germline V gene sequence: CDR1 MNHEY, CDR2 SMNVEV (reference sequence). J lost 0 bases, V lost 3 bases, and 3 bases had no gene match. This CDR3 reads CASSLSDRANTGELFF. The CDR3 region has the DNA TGTGCCAGCAGTTTGTCGGACAGGGCGAACACCGGGGAGCTGTTTTTT.

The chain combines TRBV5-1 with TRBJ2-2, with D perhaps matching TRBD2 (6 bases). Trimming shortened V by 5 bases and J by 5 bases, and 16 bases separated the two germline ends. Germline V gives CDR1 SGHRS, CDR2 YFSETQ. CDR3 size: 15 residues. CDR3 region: CASSSFWGVTGELFF. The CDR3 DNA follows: TGCGCCAGCAGTTCTTTTTGGGGGGTGACCGGGGAGCTGTTTTTT.

The CDR3 reads CASSLEGYAGQGLDTQYF. In DNA, the CDR3 is TGTGCCAGCAGCTTAGAAGGATACGCGGGACAGGGACTCGATACGCAGTATTTT. The chain joins TRBV7-2 to TRBJ2-3; 9 bases map to TRBD1. V lost 1 base to trimming and J lost 6 bases; unmatched junction nucleotides: 14. This CDR3 spans 18 amino acids. CDR1 is SGHTA and CDR2 is FQGNSA in the germline V gene. Supplemented by reference TRBV7-2 and TRBJ2-3, the full variable domain reads GAGVSQSPSNKVTEKGKDVELRCDPISGHTALYWYRQSLGQGLEFLIYFQGNSAPDKSGLPSDRFSAERTGGSVSTLTIQRTQQEDSAVYLCASSLEGYAGQGLDTQYFGPGTRLTVL.

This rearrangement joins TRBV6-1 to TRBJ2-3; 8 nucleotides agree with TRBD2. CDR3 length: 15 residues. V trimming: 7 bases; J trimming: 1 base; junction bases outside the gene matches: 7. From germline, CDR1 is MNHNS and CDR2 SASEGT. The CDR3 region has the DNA TGTGCCAGCACCATCGGGGGGGGCGGCACAGATACGCAGTATTTT. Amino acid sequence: CASTIGGGGTDTQYF.

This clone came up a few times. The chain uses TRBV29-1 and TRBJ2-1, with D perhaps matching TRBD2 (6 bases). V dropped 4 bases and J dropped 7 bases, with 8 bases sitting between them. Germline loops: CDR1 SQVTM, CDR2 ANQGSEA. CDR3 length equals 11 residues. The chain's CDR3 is CSVVGGNEQFF. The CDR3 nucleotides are TGCAGCGTTGTCGGAGGGAATGAGCAGTTCTTC.

The CDR3, as DNA: TGTGCCAGCAGCGCGGGGACAGCCTCCCGAGAGACCCAGTACTTC. Its protein is CASSAGTASRETQYF. The rearrangement links TRBV11-3 to TRBJ2-5, with D possibly TRBD1 on 7 matching bases. Germline values: CDR1 SGHNT, CDR2 YENEEA. This CDR3 is 15 amino acids long. Trimming took off 5 bases at V and 4 bases at J, with 17 bases between the two ends.

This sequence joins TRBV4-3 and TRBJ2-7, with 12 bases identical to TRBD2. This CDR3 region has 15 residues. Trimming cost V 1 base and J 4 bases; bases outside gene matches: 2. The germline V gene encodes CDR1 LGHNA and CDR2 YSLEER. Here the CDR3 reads CASSQGTSGVYEQYF. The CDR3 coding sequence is TGCGCCAGCAGCCAAGGGACTAGCGGGGTATACGAGCAGTACTTC.

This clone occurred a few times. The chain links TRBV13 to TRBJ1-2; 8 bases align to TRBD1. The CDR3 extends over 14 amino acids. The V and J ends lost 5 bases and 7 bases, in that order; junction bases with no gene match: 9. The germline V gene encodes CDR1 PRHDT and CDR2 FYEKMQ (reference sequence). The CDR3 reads CASSTMDRAPGYTF. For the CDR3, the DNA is TGTGCCAGCAGCACAATGGACAGGGCTCCTGGCTACACCTTC.

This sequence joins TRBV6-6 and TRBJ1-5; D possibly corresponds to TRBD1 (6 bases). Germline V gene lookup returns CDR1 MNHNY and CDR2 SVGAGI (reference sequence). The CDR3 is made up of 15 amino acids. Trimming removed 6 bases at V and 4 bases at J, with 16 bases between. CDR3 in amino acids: CASRETGRGNQPQHF. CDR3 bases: TGTGCCAGCAGAGAAACAGGGAGAGGAAATCAGCCCCAGCATTTT.

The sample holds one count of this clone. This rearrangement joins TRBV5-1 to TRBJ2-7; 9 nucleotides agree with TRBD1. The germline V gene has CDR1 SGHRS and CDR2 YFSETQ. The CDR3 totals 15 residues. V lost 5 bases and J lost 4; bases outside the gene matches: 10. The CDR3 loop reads CASRFSGTGTYEQYF. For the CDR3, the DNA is TGCGCCAGCAGATTCTCCGGGACAGGGACGTACGAGCAGTACTTC.